This entry concerns a single T cell receptor beta chain. Unmatched junction bases numbered 5, after V lost 6 bases and J lost 1 base. There are 13 residues in the CDR3. Germline CDR1 and CDR2: SQVTM and ANQGSEA. The sample belongs to a study of blood T cell repertoires in COVID-19. Study at large: The origin of the acute and convalescent COVID-19 samples was the United States, Italy and Spain. Sources were T cells, B-cell-depleted T cells, or PBMCs; the material itself was cDNA or gDNA.

Assay: immunoSEQ multiplex PCR; the TCRdb copy retains only in-frame clones and omits some. The sample contains 150,000 or so clones, about 91% of which appear only once. Sequenced input: peripheral blood. The genes are TRBV29-1 and TRBJ2-5, with 7 bases fitting TRBD1. This TCR came from a man over 45 with acute or convalescent COVID-19. This chain's CDR3 is CSVTGTAQETQYF. As DNA, the CDR3 is TGCAGCGTCACCGGGACAGCCCAAGAGACCCAGTACTTC.